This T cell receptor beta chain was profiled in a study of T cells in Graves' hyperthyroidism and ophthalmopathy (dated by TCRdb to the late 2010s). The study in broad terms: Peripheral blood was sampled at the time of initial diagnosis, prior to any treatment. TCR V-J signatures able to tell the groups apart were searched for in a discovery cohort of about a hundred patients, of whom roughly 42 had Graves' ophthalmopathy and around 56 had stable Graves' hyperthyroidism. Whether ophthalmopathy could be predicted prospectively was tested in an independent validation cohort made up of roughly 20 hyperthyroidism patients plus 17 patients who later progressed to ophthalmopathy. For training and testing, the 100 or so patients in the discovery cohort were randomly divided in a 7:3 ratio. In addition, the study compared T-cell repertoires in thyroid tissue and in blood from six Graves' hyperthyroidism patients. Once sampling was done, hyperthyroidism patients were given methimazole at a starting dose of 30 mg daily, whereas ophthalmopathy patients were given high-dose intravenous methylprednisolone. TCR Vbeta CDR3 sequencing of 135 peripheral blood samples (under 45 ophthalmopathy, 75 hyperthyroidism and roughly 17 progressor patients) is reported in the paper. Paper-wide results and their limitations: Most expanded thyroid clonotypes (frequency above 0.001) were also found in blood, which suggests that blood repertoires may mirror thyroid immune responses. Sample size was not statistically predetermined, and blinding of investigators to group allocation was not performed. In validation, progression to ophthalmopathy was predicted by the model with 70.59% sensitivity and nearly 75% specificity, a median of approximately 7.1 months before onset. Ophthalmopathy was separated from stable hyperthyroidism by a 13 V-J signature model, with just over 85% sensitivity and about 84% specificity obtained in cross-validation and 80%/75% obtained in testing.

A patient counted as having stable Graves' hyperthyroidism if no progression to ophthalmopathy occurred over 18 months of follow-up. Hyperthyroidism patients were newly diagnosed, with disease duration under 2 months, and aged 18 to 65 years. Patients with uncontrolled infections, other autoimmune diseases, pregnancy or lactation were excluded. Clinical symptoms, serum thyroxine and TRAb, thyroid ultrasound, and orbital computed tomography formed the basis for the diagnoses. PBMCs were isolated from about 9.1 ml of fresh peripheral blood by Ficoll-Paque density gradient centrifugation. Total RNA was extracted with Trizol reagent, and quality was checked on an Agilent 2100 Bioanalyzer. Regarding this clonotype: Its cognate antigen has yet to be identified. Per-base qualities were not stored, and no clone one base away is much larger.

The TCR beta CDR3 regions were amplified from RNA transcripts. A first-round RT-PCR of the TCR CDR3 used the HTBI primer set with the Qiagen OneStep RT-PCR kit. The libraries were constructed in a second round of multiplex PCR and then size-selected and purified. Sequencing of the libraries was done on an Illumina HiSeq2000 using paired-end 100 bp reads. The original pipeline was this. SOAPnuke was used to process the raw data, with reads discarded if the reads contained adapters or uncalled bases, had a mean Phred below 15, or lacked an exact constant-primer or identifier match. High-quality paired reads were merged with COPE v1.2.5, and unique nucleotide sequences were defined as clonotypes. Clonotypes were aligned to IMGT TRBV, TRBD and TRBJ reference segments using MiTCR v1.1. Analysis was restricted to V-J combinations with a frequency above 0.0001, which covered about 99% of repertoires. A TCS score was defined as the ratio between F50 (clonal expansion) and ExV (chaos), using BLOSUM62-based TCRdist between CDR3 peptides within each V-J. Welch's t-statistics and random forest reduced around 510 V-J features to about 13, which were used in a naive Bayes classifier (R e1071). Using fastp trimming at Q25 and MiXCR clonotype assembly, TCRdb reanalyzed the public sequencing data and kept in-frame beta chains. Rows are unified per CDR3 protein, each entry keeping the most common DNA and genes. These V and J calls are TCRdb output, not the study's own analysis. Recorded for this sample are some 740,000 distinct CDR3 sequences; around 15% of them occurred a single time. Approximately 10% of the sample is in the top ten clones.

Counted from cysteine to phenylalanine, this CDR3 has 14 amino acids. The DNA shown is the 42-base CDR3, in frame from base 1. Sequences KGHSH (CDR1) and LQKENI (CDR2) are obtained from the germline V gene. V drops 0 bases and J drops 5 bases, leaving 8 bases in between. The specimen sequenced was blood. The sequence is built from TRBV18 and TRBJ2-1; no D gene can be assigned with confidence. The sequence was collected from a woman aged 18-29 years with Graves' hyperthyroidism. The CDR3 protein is CASSPPVPNNEQFF. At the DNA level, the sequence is TGTGCCAGCTCACCACCGGTTCCCAACAATGAGCAGTTCTTC.